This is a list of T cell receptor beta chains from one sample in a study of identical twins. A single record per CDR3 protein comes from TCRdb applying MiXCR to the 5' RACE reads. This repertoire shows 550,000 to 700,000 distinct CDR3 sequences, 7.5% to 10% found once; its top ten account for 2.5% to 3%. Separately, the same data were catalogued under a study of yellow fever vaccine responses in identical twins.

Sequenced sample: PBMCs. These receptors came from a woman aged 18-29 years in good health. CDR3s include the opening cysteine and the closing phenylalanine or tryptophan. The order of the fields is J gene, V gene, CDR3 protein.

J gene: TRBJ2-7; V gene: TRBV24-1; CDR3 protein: CATSDPGRPTYEQYF
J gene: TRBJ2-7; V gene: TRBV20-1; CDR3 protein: CSARDLAGELHEQYF
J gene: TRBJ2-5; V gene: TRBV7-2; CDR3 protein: CASSRETGFAETQYF
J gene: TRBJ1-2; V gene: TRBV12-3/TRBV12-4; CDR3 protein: CASSLFRKRDYGYTF
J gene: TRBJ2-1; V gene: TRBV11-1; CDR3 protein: CASSLQGREQFF
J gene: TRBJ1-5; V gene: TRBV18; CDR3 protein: CASSTGRGGNQPQHF
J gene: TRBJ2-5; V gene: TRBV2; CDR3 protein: CASRGAGATQETQYF
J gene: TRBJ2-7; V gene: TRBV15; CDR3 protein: CATSTGISYEQYF
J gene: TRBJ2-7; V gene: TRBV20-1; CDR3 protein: CSARDDYEQYF
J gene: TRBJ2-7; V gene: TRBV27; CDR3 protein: CASSWDRDYEQYF
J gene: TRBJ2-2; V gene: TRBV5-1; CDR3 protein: CASSSAPGGAGELFF
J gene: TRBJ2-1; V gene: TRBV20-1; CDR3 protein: CSASRGLAGLTNEQFF
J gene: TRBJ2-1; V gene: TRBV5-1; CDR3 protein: CASSLVQAGNEQFF
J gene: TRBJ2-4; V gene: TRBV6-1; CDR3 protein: CASSAPGLAAAKNIQYF
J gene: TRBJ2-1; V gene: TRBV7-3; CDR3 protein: CASSLIRGSGGYNEQFF
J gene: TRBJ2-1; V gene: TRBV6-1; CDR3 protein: CASSPLAGPSYNEQFF
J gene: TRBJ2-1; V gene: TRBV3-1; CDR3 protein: CASSQGSSTQFF
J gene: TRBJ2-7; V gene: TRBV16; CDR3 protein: CASSQGFYEQYF
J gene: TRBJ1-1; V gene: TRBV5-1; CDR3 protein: CASSSGSNTEAFF
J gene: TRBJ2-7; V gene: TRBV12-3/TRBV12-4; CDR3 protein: CASSVRDRGAEQYF
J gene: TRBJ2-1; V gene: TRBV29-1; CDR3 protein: CSVAEIDNEQFF
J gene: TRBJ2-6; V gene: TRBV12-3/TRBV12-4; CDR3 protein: CASNRVQGFSGANVLTF
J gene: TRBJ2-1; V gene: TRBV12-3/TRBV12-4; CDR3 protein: CASSLRQGAYNEQFF
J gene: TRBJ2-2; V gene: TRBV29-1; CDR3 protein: CSVDPGTGETGELFF
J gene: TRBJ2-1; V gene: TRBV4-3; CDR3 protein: CASSQGLVAGGYNEQFF
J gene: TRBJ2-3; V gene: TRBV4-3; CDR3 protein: CASSQDRGIWTDTQYF
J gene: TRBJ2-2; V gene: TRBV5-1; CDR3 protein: CASSLWSGGNTGELFF
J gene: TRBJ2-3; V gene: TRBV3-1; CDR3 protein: CASSRDRRFTQYF
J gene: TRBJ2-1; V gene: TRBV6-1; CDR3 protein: CASSESAGSGVNEQFF
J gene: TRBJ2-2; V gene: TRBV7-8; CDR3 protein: CASSLLAGVTGELFF
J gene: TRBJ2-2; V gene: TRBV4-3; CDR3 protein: CASSQDRTGNTGELFF
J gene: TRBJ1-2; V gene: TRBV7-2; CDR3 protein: CASSLDSRGYGYTF
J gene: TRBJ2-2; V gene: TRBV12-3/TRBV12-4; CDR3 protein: CASSLGSWDTGELFF
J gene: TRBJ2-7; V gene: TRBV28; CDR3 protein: CASSLRGIGSYEQYF
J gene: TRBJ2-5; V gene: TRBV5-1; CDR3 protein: CASSLRTGGRETQYF